The 25 T cell receptor beta chains presented below share a single source sample, sequenced in a study of T cell clones after liver transplantation. The protocol was immunoSEQ multiplex PCR, while the TCRdb copy is restricted to in-frame clones and leaves out a portion. The repertoire holds over 5,500 clones, with around 79% as singletons. Sequenced here: CD8+ T cells from blood, sampled 24 months after liver transplant. The receptors were gathered from a human patient who received a liver transplant. Part of the T cell pool may stem from the graft donor.

This clone was seen just once. V is TRBV21-1 and J is TRBJ2-7. TRBV21-1 corresponds to a pseudogene. The CDR3 length is 16 residues. The CDR3 sequence: CASSKREAGDTYEQYF. CDR3 nucleotide sequence: TGTGCCAGCAGCAAAAGGGAGGCAGGGGACACCTACGAGCAGTACTTC.

V is TRBV29-1 and J is TRBJ2-2, with a tentative D call TRBD1 (6 bases). The CDR3 loop spans 13 amino acids. Germline values: CDR1 SQVTM, CDR2 ANQGSEA. With 5 bases removed from V and 7 bases from J, the gap between germline ends came to 14 bases. CDR3 sequence reads: CSVLSGADGELFF. The CDR3 DNA sequence: TGCAGCGTTCTATCAGGGGCGGACGGGGAGCTGTTTTTT.

The chain combines TRBV4-1 with TRBJ1-1; D is unresolved. The CDR3 spans 14 residues. From germline, CDR1 is MGHRA and CDR2 YSYEKL. Trimming cost V 1 base and J 1 base, with 7 bases left between them. The CDR3 protein is CASSQGPRNTEAFF. The CDR3 DNA sequence: TGCGCCAGCAGCCAAGGGCCGAGGAACACTGAAGCTTTCTTT.

This clone was detected once. The genes are TRBV7-9 and TRBJ2-5; unclear D gene. Germline CDR1 reads SEHNR; CDR2 reads FQNEAQ (reference sequence). V was clipped by 4 bases and J by 2 bases, with 8 bases between them. The CDR3 sequence is 13 residues long. CDR3 loop: CASSSDLQETQYF. The CDR3 nucleotides read TGTGCCAGCAGCTCTGACTTACAAGAGACCCAGTACTTC.

The chain recombines TRBV9 with TRBJ2-2, with TRBD2 identical over 14 bases. The ends lost 7 bases at V and 7 bases at J; junction bases unmatched: 9. The CDR3 length is 16 residues. CDR1 is SGDLS and CDR2 is YYNGEE in the germline V gene. In DNA, the CDR3 is TGTGCCAGCCTTCCGGGACTAGCGGGGGAGGTCGGGGAGCTGTTTTTT. This encodes CASLPGLAGEVGELFF.

Relative to its sample, this clone is medium-sized (0.01 to 0.1%). The sample carries other DNA sequences with the same CDR3. This chain joins TRBV28 and TRBJ1-2, with TRBD1 as a possible D gene (6 bases). The ends were cut back, 2 bases at V and 8 bases at J, with 12 bases in the middle. This CDR3 is 13 amino acids long. The V gene's germline CDR1 is MDHEN and CDR2 SYDVKM. The DNA of the CDR3 is TGTGCCAGCAGTTTAAGGGGGGCAGGAGGCTACACCTTC. It is translated as CASSLRGAGGYTF.

The count of this clone is one. V is TRBV27 and J is TRBJ2-7; no firm D call. The CDR3 covers 14 residues. The germline V and J ends were trimmed by 2 bases and 3 bases, with 11 bases remaining between them. Germline V gene lookup returns CDR1 MNHEY and CDR2 SMNVEV (reference sequence). CDR3: CASSLGGRDYEQYF. For the CDR3, the DNA is TGTGCCAGCAGTTTAGGTGGCCGAGACTACGAGCAGTACTTC.

This clone is a singleton in its sample. The chain links TRBV7-3 to TRBJ2-3; D remains ambiguous. Germline assignment: CDR1 SGHTA and CDR2 FQGTGA. Trimming stripped 3 bases from V and 0 bases from J, with 7 bases between. The CDR3 is 14 amino acids. The CDR3 sequence is CASSLASSTDTQYF. The DNA of the CDR3 is TGTGCCAGCAGCTTGGCCTCTAGCACAGATACGCAGTATTTT.

The V call is TRBV7-9, the J call TRBJ2-5; either TRBD1 or TRBD2 may fit D (6 bases each). The CDR3 loop spans 12 amino acids. CDR1 SEHNR and CDR2 FQNEAQ come from the germline V gene (reference sequence). The V gene lost 5 bases and the J gene lost 4 bases, with 8 bases spanning the gap. The CDR3 reads CASSRGPETQYF. CDR3 DNA sequence: TGTGCCAGCAGCCGGGGGCCAGAGACCCAGTACTTC.

The rearrangement joins TRBV7-6 to TRBJ1-1, with 7 bases identical to TRBD1. Germline trimming cut 8 bases from V and 6 bases from J; bases unmatched to any gene: 3. This CDR3 comprises 11 residues. CDR1 is SGHVS and CDR2 is FNYEAQ in the germline V gene. In DNA form, the CDR3 reads TGTGCCAGCGTTGGGACAGCTGAAGCTTTCTTT. Translating gives CASVGTAEAFF.

This chain links TRBV6-1 with TRBJ1-2; tentative D call: TRBD1 (5 bases). CDR1 is MNHNS and CDR2 is SASEGT in the germline V gene. The V and J ends lost 3 bases and 8 bases respectively, with 16 bases between them. The CDR3 covers 14 residues. CDR3 sequence (DNA): TGTGCCAGCAGTGATTATGGGGGGGAATACGGCTACACCTTC. Translated, it gives CASSDYGGEYGYTF.

This clone counts as medium-sized (0.01 to 0.1%). The chain uses TRBV6-5 and TRBJ1-5; D gene ambiguous. The CDR3 is 14 residues long. Germline values: CDR1 MNHEY, CDR2 SVGAGI. Trimming stripped 0 bases from V and 5 bases from J, with 8 bases between. CDR3 residues: CASSYSGGHQPQHF. CDR3 in DNA: TGTGCCAGCAGTTACTCGGGAGGTCATCAGCCCCAGCATTTT.

This clone is medium-sized by share. The CDR3: CASSQVGWDRDNYGYTF. The CDR3 DNA reads as TGTGCCAGCAGCCAAGTAGGCTGGGACCGAGATAACTATGGCTACACCTTC. This rearrangement joins TRBV14 to TRBJ1-2; TRBD1 might be the D (5 bases). Between the trimmed V and J ends, which lost 1 base and 1 base, there was a span of 16 bases. Germline CDR1 reads SGHDN; CDR2 reads FVKESK. CDR3 size: 17 residues. The complete variable domain, with remaining parts taken from reference TRBV14 and TRBJ1-2, reads EAGVTQFPSHSVIEKGQTVTLRCDPISGHDNLYWYRRVMGKEIKFLLHFVKESKQDESGMPNNRFLAERTGGTYSTLKVQPAELEDSGVYFCASSQVGWDRDNYGYTFGSGTRLTVV.

The chain links TRBV27 to TRBJ2-1, with D maybe TRBD2 (5 bases). Germline V gene lookup returns CDR1 MNHEY and CDR2 SMNVEV (reference sequence). The CDR3 covers 12 residues. The germline V and J ends were trimmed by 6 bases and 13 bases, with 16 bases remaining between them. As DNA, the CDR3 is TGTGCCAGCAGCTACTTCGGGGTGGATCAGTTCTTC. Translation: CASSYFGVDQFF.

In its sample, this clone was seen a few times. This chain joins TRBV14 and TRBJ2-1; 10 positions agree with TRBD2. Germline loops: CDR1 SGHDN, CDR2 FVKESK. The CDR3 runs to 16 residues. Losses at the gene ends were 1 base for V and 4 bases for J; bases not matched to a gene: 4. The CDR3 loop is CASSQATSGIYNEQFF. The CDR3 coding sequence is TGTGCCAGCAGCCAAGCAACTAGCGGGATTTACAATGAGCAGTTCTTC. Drawing the rest from reference TRBV14 and TRBJ2-1, the complete variable domain is EAGVTQFPSHSVIEKGQTVTLRCDPISGHDNLYWYRRVMGKEIKFLLHFVKESKQDESGMPNNRFLAERTGGTYSTLKVQPAELEDSGVYFCASSQATSGIYNEQFFGPGTRLTVL.

J is TRBJ2-5 and V is TRBV7-6; 7 positions agree with TRBD2. This CDR3 region has 13 residues. The ends lost 8 bases at V and 5 bases at J; junction bases unmatched: 8. CDR1 is SGHVS and CDR2 is FNYEAQ in the germline V gene. CDR3 DNA: TGTGCCAGCGGTCCAGCGGGGTGGGAGACCCAGTACTTC. It is translated as CASGPAGWETQYF.

The V gene is TRBV6-5, the J gene TRBJ2-3; 15 bases fit TRBD2. Germline lookup yields CDR1 MNHEY and CDR2 SVGAGI. J gave up 5 bases and V 4 bases, and 4 bases lay outside the gene matches. The CDR3 is made up of 16 amino acids. CDR3 amino acids: CASSSGTSGGLDTQYF. CDR3 bases: TGTGCCAGCAGTTCCGGGACTAGCGGGGGGTTAGATACGCAGTATTTT.

A few counts support this clone. The gene calls are TRBV7-9 and TRBJ1-2; no definite D call. The CDR3 length is 12 residues. CDR1 and CDR2 from the germline V gene are SEHNR and FQNEAQ (reference sequence). V was clipped by 7 bases and J by 8 bases, with 14 bases between them. CDR3 nucleotides: TGTGCCAGCACCCCCGGGCGGGGAGGCTACACCTTC. It translates to CASTPGRGGYTF. Looking up the rest from reference TRBV7-9 and TRBJ1-2 gives the full variable domain: DTGVSQNPRHKITKRGQNVTFRCDPISEHNRLYWYRQTLGQGPEFLTYFQNEAQLEKSRLLSDRFSAERPKGSFSTLEIQRTEQGDSAMYLCASTPGRGGYTFGSGTRLTVV.

J is TRBJ2-2 and V is TRBV5-4; possible D gene TRBD1, 6 bases. V lost 0 bases and J lost 4, with 10 bases in between. The CDR3 totals 15 residues. The germline V gene has CDR1 SGHNT and CDR2 YYREEE (reference sequence). Written as DNA, the CDR3 is TGTGCCAGCAGCTTGGTGGCAGGGGTCACCGGGGAGCTGTTTTTT. It yields the protein CASSLVAGVTGELFF.

This chain links TRBV19 with TRBJ1-1, with 8 bases fitting TRBD1. Germline assignment: CDR1 LNHDA and CDR2 SQIVND (reference sequence). The CDR3 is made up of 13 amino acids. V trimming: 3 bases; J trimming: 7 bases; junction bases outside the gene matches: 4. The CDR3 here is CASSIRTGLEAFF. CDR3 DNA: TGTGCCAGTAGTATCAGGACAGGGCTTGAAGCTTTCTTT. The variable domain in full, completed from reference TRBV19 and TRBJ1-1, reads DGGITQSPKYLFRKEGQNVTLSCEQNLNHDAMYWYRQDPGQGLRLIYYSQIVNDFQKGDIAEGYSVSREKKESFPLTVTSAQKNPTAFYLCASSIRTGLEAFFGQGTRLTVV.

The gene calls are TRBV19 and TRBJ1-5, with D perhaps TRBD1 (5 bases). The CDR3 contains 12 residues. Germline loops: CDR1 LNHDA, CDR2 SQIVND (reference sequence). The V end lost 8 bases, the J end lost 7 bases, and 12 bases lay between the germline ends. CDR3: CASWGGGQPQHF. In DNA form, the CDR3 reads TGTGCCAGTTGGGGCGGGGGGCAGCCCCAGCATTTT.

The J gene is TRBJ1-4, the V gene TRBV7-8; 7 nucleotides line up with TRBD1. The J segment lost 1 base and the V segment lost 4 bases, leaving 6 bases of the junction unmatched. The CDR3 has 16 amino acids. CDR1 is SGHVS, CDR2 FQNEAQ, per germline. The CDR3 region is CASSSTGRQTNEKLFF. The CDR3 nucleotides read TGTGCCAGCAGCTCGACAGGGAGGCAAACTAATGAAAAACTGTTTTTT.

The genes are TRBV9 and TRBJ1-4, with D possibly TRBD1 on 5 matching bases. This CDR3 region has 16 residues. The germline V gene has CDR1 SGDLS and CDR2 YYNGEE. Trimming left V 4 bases short and J 1 base short, with 14 bases between. Here the CDR3 reads CASSLDPTETNEKLFF. The DNA for the CDR3 is TGTGCCAGCAGCCTAGACCCGACAGAAACTAATGAAAAACTGTTTTTT.

The table lists this clone with a few counts. This CDR3 is CATSRDRGVGKPQHF. As DNA, the CDR3 is TGTGCCACCAGCAGAGATCGGGGGGTAGGGAAGCCCCAGCATTTT. V and J are TRBV15 and TRBJ1-5, with TRBD1 as a possible D gene (5 bases). This CDR3 comprises 15 residues. Between the trimmed V and J ends, which lost 0 bases and 8 bases, there was a span of 14 bases. The germline V gene encodes CDR1 LNHNV and CDR2 YYDKDF (reference sequence).

This clone was counted between two and nine times. This chain joins TRBV5-5 and TRBJ1-1; D remains unclear. CDR1 and CDR2 (germline): SGHKS, YYEKEE (reference sequence). The length of the CDR3 is 14 residues. V lost 4 bases and J 1 base, leaving 11 bases between the germline ends. The CDR3 sequence is CASSQELPNTEAFF. The CDR3 region has the DNA TGTGCCAGCAGCCAAGAACTGCCGAACACTGAAGCTTTCTTT.